This T cell receptor (beta chain) is from a study of OX40 agonist ivuxolimab in advanced cancers. Data came from immunoSEQ multiplex PCR; TCRdb stores just in-frame clones and leaves some out. In the table there are tens of thousands of clones, 80% to 90% of which are singletons. At baseline, cycle 4 day 1, and cycle 7 day 1, blood was sampled. The sample here was CD4+ or CD8+ T cells sorted from blood, taken in a trial of the OX40 agonist ivuxolimab. The receptor was derived from an adult with an advanced solid tumor such as melanoma, head and neck, liver or kidney cancer.

The CDR3 sequence is CASRGTAGGTDTQYF. Written as DNA, the CDR3 is TGTGCCAGCAGAGGAACAGCGGGAGGCACAGATACGCAGTATTTT. The V gene is TRBV6-6, the J gene TRBJ2-3, with 8 nucleotides matching TRBD2. The CDR3 runs to 15 residues. Losses at the gene ends were 6 bases for V and 1 base for J; bases not matched to a gene: 6. Germline V gene lookup returns CDR1 MNHNY and CDR2 SVGAGI (reference sequence).